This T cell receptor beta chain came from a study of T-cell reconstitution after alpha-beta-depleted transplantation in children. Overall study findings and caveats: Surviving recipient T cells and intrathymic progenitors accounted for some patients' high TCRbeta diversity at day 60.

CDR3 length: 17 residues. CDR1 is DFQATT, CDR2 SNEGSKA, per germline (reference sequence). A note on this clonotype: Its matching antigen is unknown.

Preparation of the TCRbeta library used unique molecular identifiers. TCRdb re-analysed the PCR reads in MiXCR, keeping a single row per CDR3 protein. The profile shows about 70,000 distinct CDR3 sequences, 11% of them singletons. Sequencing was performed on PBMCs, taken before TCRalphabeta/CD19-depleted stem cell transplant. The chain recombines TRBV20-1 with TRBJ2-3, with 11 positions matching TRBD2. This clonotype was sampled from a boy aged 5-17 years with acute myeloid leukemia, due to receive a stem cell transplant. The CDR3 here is CCASLTVAGGNTDTQYF. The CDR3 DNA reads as TGCTGCGCTAGCCTGACGGTAGCGGGGGGGAACACAGATACGCAGTATTTT.